A selection of T cell receptor beta chains follows, all from one sample in a study of regulatory T cells in long-lasting Graves disease. TCRdb ran MiXCR on the multiplex PCR reads and lists one entry per CDR3 protein. Altogether 500,000 to 700,000 distinct CDR3 sequences are present, approximately 15% being singletons, with the ten largest covering 18%. This sample also appeared in a second study, on T cells in Graves' hyperthyroidism and ophthalmopathy.

The sequences come from peripheral blood mononuclear cells (PBMCs), collected at new diagnosis, from a patient treated with antithyroid drugs. Receptors were obtained from a woman aged 30 to 39 with Graves disease. Each CDR3 is given with its conserved first and last residue. The D gene is left open where the match is weak. Expanded clones get a size class; other rows say once, few or many, or leave the size out.

d_call clone_size j_call v_call cdr3_aa cdr3_nt
NA many TRBJ1-1 TRBV20-1 CSAPNPGRGTEAFF TGCAGTGCTCCGAACCCGGGAAGAGGGACTGAAGCTTTCTTT
TRBD2 many TRBJ2-7 TRBV12-3/TRBV12-4 CASSFEAGVGYEQYF TGTGCCAGCAGTTTTGAAGCGGGAGTTGGCTACGAGCAGTACTTC
NA NA TRBJ2-4 TRBV19 CASSSGLMRGGGIQYF TGTGCCAGTAGTTCTGGACTGATGCGGGGTGGCGGCATTCAGTACTTC
TRBD1 few TRBJ2-5 TRBV12-3/TRBV12-4 CASLGQGDQPWNF TGTGCCAGCCTTGGACAGGGGGACCAACCTTGGAACTTC
TRBD1 few TRBJ2-5 TRBV5-5 CASSIYPGTGGQETQYF TGTGCCAGCAGCATATACCCCGGGACAGGGGGCCAAGAGACCCAGTACTTC
TRBD1 NA TRBJ2-1 TRBV6-1 CASSPDRDPYNEQFF TGTGCCAGCAGCCCTGACAGGGACCCCTACAATGAGCAGTTCTTC
NA NA TRBJ1-6 TRBV5-1 CASSLFSLRDTNSPLHF TGCGCCAGCAGCTTGTTCTCACTTCGGGATACAAATTCACCCCTCCACTTT
NA many TRBJ2-5 TRBV15 CATSRDRGYSTETQYF TGTGCCACCAGCAGAGACAGAGGGTATAGTACAGAGACCCAGTACTTC
NA many TRBJ2-5 TRBV12-3/TRBV12-4 CASSLGASLSETQYF TGTGCCAGCAGTTTAGGGGCCTCGTTATCGGAGACCCAGTACTTC
TRBD1 many TRBJ1-2 TRBV10-3 CANSGTGGGYTF TGTGCCAACAGCGGGACAGGGGGTGGCTACACCTTC
TRBD1 many TRBJ1-5 TRBV6-1 CASRGTGQVGQPQHF TGTGCCAGCAGGGGGACAGGGCAGGTGGGTCAGCCCCAGCATTTT
NA few TRBJ1-1 TRBV18 CASSPVASHTEAFF TGTGCCAGCTCACCCGTCGCCAGCCACACTGAAGCTTTCTTT
TRBD2 many TRBJ2-1 TRBV11-3 CASSSGLVPYNEQFF TGTGCCAGCAGCTCCGGACTAGTGCCTTACAATGAGCAGTTCTTC
NA NA TRBJ1-3 TRBV28 CASRGPGGTIYF TGTGCCAGCAGGGGGCCGGGGGGCACCATATATTTT
NA many TRBJ1-2 TRBV28 CASRSGIGYTF TGTGCCAGCCGCTCAGGAATTGGCTACACCTTC
TRBD2 few TRBJ2-3 TRBV18 CASSGWTSGTDTQYF TGTGCCAGCTCAGGTTGGACTAGCGGCACAGATACGCAGTATTTT
NA many TRBJ2-1 TRBV5-1 CASSLEGGVSNEQFF TGCGCCAGCAGCTTGGAGGGGGGAGTAAGCAATGAGCAGTTCTTC
TRBD2 NA TRBJ2-2 TRBV3-1 CASSNLGLAGPTRELFF TGTGCCAGCAGTAACTTAGGACTAGCGGGACCCACCAGGGAGCTGTTTTTT
NA many TRBJ2-7 TRBV7-8 CASSFTDEQYF TGTGCCAGCAGCTTTACGGACGAGCAGTACTTC
NA once TRBJ1-2 TRBV11-2 CASSHHYGYTF TGTGCCAGCAGCCACCACTATGGCTACACCTTC
NA NA TRBJ1-1 TRBV7-9 CASSLGSFTEAFF TGTGCCAGCAGCTTAGGCTCCTTCACTGAAGCTTTCTTT
TRBD2 many TRBJ2-3 TRBV11-2 CASSWTGTTSSTDTQYF TGTGCCAGCAGCTGGACCGGGACTACCTCAAGCACAGATACGCAGTATTTT
NA NA TRBJ1-4 TRBV9 CASSVGPGNTNEKLFF TGTGCCAGCAGCGTCGGACCGGGAAATACTAATGAAAAACTGTTTTTT
TRBD1 NA TRBJ2-1 TRBV7-2 CASSLRDSYNEQFF TGTGCCAGCAGCCTCCGGGACAGTTACAATGAGCAGTTCTTC
NA NA TRBJ1-2 TRBV28 CASRTETWQANYGYTF TGTGCCAGCAGAACTGAGACTTGGCAAGCTAACTATGGCTACACCTTC
NA few TRBJ1-4 TRBV15 CATSQLQGLEKLFF TGTGCCACCAGCCAATTACAGGGTTTGGAAAAACTGTTTTTT
NA NA TRBJ1-5 TRBV12-3/TRBV12-4 CASSPGVHDNQPQHF TGTGCCAGCAGCCCGGGTGTCCATGACAATCAGCCCCAGCATTTT
TRBD1 once TRBJ2-7 TRBV4-1 CASSHTTGELGRQYF TGCGCCAGCAGCCACACGACAGGGGAACTCGGGCGGCAGTACTTC
TRBD2 NA TRBJ2-3 TRBV6-2/TRBV6-3 CASKAGGSPDTQYF TGTGCCAGCAAAGCGGGAGGGAGTCCCGATACGCAGTATTTT
NA NA TRBJ2-1 TRBV30 CAWRLLNEQFF TGTGCCTGGAGGCTTCTCAATGAGCAGTTCTTC
TRBD2 NA TRBJ2-3 TRBV20-1 CSAVASGKGTDTQYF TGCAGTGCTGTTGCTAGCGGGAAAGGCACAGATACGCAGTATTTT
NA many TRBJ1-5 TRBV27 CASSQSGDNQPQHF TGTGCCAGCAGTCAGTCGGGCGACAATCAGCCCCAGCATTTT
NA many TRBJ1-1 TRBV28 CASSPIRTAVYEAFF TGTGCCAGCAGCCCGATAAGGACAGCAGTATATGAAGCTTTCTTT
NA few TRBJ1-2 TRBV4-2 CASSPEGGRMGYTF TGTGCCAGCAGCCCAGAGGGGGGGCGGATGGGCTACACCTTC
NA many TRBJ1-4 TRBV6-1 CASNRRPGEKLFF TGTGCCAGCAACCGTCGACCGGGAGAAAAACTGTTTTTT
TRBD1 many TRBJ2-6 TRBV3-1 CASSRQGSRSGANVLTF TGTGCCAGCAGCCGACAGGGATCCCGCTCTGGGGCCAACGTCCTGACTTTC
NA many TRBJ2-7 TRBV12-3/TRBV12-4 CASSLLGAYEQYF TGTGCCAGCAGTTTACTGGGGGCCTACGAGCAGTACTTC